A selection of T cell receptor beta chains follows, all from one sample in a study of T-cell memory formation after mild COVID-19. TCRdb reanalysed the 5' RACE reads using MiXCR and keeps one entry per CDR3 protein. Of under 85,000 distinct CDR3 sequences listed, approximately 14% are singletons. Source material: PBMCs or a T cell subset sorted from them (not recorded which). The receptor set was obtained from an adult woman who had mild COVID-19 (a few samples of this study predate the infection). Cell type and time point are not known. Each CDR3 is given without its conserved first and last residue. Fields, in order: CDR3 length, J gene, V gene, CDR3 protein.

>14|TRBJ2-3|TRBV2
ASSELLAGGTDTQY
>12|TRBJ1-2|TRBV19
ASSTHTSHYGYT
>13|TRBJ2-1|TRBV4-2
ASSQLAGGLNEQF
>13|TRBJ2-3|TRBV12-3/TRBV12-4
ASSLAQGLTDTQY
>11|TRBJ2-5|TRBV12-3/TRBV12-4
ASSGEYQETQY
>13|TRBJ2-7|TRBV18
ASSPGTSGRYEQY
>12|TRBJ2-2|TRBV6-6
ASSGGAGTGELF
>14|TRBJ2-1|TRBV7-8
ASSLPGQGSYNEQF
>16|TRBJ2-2|TRBV14
ASSQGTRQGDPYRELF
>13|TRBJ2-1|TRBV6-5
ASSYSSLGYNEQF
>9|TRBJ2-7|TRBV7-8
ASSLANEQY
>13|TRBJ1-2|TRBV11-2
ASSFHEGDNYGYT
>11|TRBJ2-1|TRBV12-3/TRBV12-4
ASRSPARFEQF
>12|TRBJ2-3|TRBV5-1
ASSIGQGEDTQY
>11|TRBJ2-1|TRBV6-2/TRBV6-3
ASSYDLNNEQF
>13|TRBJ2-1|TRBV27
ASSSLLSSYNEQF
>12|TRBJ1-1|TRBV15
ATSRSRGGTEAF
>15|TRBJ2-3|TRBV27
ASSFTGGSLFTDTQY
>13|TRBJ2-7|TRBV12-3/TRBV12-4
ASTPGRTDDYEQY
>16|TRBJ2-2|TRBV4-2
ASSQSTVERVNTGELF
>12|TRBJ2-7|TRBV6-5
ASRPVTNVYEQY
>10|TRBJ2-7|TRBV7-9
ASSRGYYEQY
>13|TRBJ2-3|TRBV2
ASSAGTASTDTQY
>10|TRBJ2-5|TRBV29-1
SVDRDQETQY
>15|TRBJ2-2|TRBV15
ATSNPERFLDTGELF
>9|TRBJ2-7|TRBV7-9
ASSPLPEQY
>12|TRBJ1-2|TRBV29-1
SVGSGGPNYGYT
>10|TRBJ2-7|TRBV7-2
ASSIGSGEQY
>18|TRBJ2-1|TRBV14
ASSQPTGGAGTFLYNEQF
>12|TRBJ2-1|TRBV24-1
ATSDLQGNNEQF
>14|TRBJ2-7|TRBV3-1
ASSPRWRTSSNEQY
>14|TRBJ1-5|TRBV4-3
ASSQDRVGGLQPQH
>12|TRBJ2-7|TRBV3-1
ASSQEGRSYEQY
>13|TRBJ2-2|TRBV7-8
ASSLGGVGTGELF
>13|TRBJ2-1|TRBV20-1
SASSLAGKGNEQF
>14|TRBJ2-2|TRBV20-1
SARARDRANTGELF
>14|TRBJ2-1|TRBV7-6
ASSKDRGRVGLEQF
>11|TRBJ2-3|TRBV20-1
SASQEMEDTQY
>12|TRBJ2-2|TRBV12-3/TRBV12-4
ASTDRGRTGELF
>11|TRBJ1-1|TRBV6-5
ASTTDRFNGAF
>11|TRBJ2-7|TRBV7-9
ASSPRDRYEQY
>13|TRBJ2-1|TRBV12-3/TRBV12-4
ASSPRGSSYNEQF
>11|TRBJ1-1|TRBV29-1
SVVARGRPEAF
>16|TRBJ2-1|TRBV7-9
ASSGRLAGYSAYNEQF
>13|TRBJ2-5|TRBV27
ASSPRHNPQETQY
>12|TRBJ2-1|TRBV12-3/TRBV12-4
ASSIGVSYNEQF
>12|TRBJ1-1|TRBV7-6
ASSLQDQGAEAF
>14|TRBJ2-1|TRBV4-3
ASSQDFRTSYNEQF
>13|TRBJ2-1|TRBV6-5
ASSTTGDLYNEQF
>18|TRBJ2-1|TRBV24-1
ATSETEGATSGRYYNEQF
>15|TRBJ2-5|TRBV5-4
ASSLEASGTTQETQY
>13|TRBJ2-3|TRBV7-8
ASSLKAASADTQY
>11|TRBJ2-2|TRBV19
ASMGAWTGELF
>14|TRBJ2-3|TRBV11-3
ASSGRTSGGLDTQY
>13|TRBJ2-3|TRBV14
ASSQETGGTDTQY
>15|TRBJ1-5|TRBV7-2
ASSPGVGTKGNQPQH